The T cell receptor (beta chain) described here comes from a study of cytomegalovirus exposure and HLA in healthy donors. Study as a whole: As an earlier analysis found, 180 million or so T cells yielded about 120 million unique TCR beta sequences.

A multiplex PCR was run with 60 Vbeta primers and 13 Jbeta primers. TCRdb keeps only in-frame clones here, not all; method: immunoSEQ multiplex PCR. Recorded for this sample: approximately 75,000 clones. The study, taken as a whole, reports: Rarity characterized most TCR sequences, yet some public TCRs appeared in many donors. TCR beta chain V- and J-gene trimming was linked, in a later analysis, to a missense variant in DCLRE1C.

A note on this clone: The antigen remains undetermined.

CDR3 length equals 17 residues. Germline V CDR1 and CDR2: SGHRS, YFSETQ. Trimming removed 0 bases at V and 4 bases at J, with 18 bases between. Sequencing was performed on PBMCs. This clonotype was sampled from a boy aged 5-17 years in good health and CMV-seronegative. The rearrangement uses TRBV5-1 and TRBJ2-3; D perhaps matches TRBD1 (6 bases). The CDR3 sequence is CASSLAYRRGASDTQYF. The CDR3 DNA reads as TGCGCCAGCAGCTTGGCCTATCGCAGGGGCGCGTCAGATACGCAGTATTTT.